The clone carrying this TCR beta chain was seen a handful of times. Its antigen is unidentified. Time point given: newly diagnosed GD, antithyroid drugs for less than 3 months. PBMC RNA was the source of the TCR library. About 9.1 milliliters of peripheral blood went into EDTA tubes. This sample was included in a study of regulatory T cells in long-lasting Graves disease. To make TCR beta libraries, researchers used iRepertoire HTBI primers and Arm-PCR of CDR3 regions. TCRdb re-derived calls from the multiplex PCR reads in MiXCR, one entry per CDR3 protein. Of approximately 400,000 distinct CDR3 sequences in the sample, 15% to 19% are singletons; the top ten hold about a fifth. Study-level points and caveats: The persistent group shared about 2,600 public clonotypes, more than the approximately 930 shared by new patients.

This sample comprised peripheral blood mononuclear cells (PBMCs), obtained at new diagnosis, from a patient treated with antithyroid drugs. This TCR derives from a female donor with Graves disease.

The CDR3, as DNA: TGTGCCAGCAGCCAAGGACGGAGGAATTCACCCCTCCACTTT. This codes for CASSQGRRNSPLHF. The genes are TRBV3-1 and TRBJ1-6; D is ambiguous. The CDR3 covers 14 residues. Germline V gene data show CDR1 as LGHDT and CDR2 as YNNKEL (reference sequence). The V gene lost 1 base and the J gene lost 7 bases, with 8 bases spanning the gap.